This passage covers 26 T cell receptor beta chains from one sample sequenced in a study of T cells in Graves' hyperthyroidism and ophthalmopathy. Amplified TCR beta CDR3 regions derived from RNA transcripts. TCR CDR3 underwent first-round RT-PCR with the HTBI primer set. TCRdb re-called the multiplex PCR reads with MiXCR, one entry per CDR3 protein. The sample carries about 590,000 distinct CDR3 sequences, around 14% recorded once. The specimen sequenced was blood. Every receptor here comes from a woman aged 25 to 45 with Graves' hyperthyroidism.

This rearrangement joins TRBV2 to TRBJ2-1; weak D call: TRBD1 (5 bases). The CDR3 covers 13 residues. CDR1 and CDR2 from the germline V gene are SNHLY and FYNNEI. V was clipped by 7 bases and J by 3 bases, with 10 bases between them. Here the CDR3 DNA reads TGTGCCAGCATTCTTGACAGCTACAATGAGCAGTTCTTC. Amino acid sequence: CASILDSYNEQFF.

The gene calls are TRBV27 and TRBJ2-7, with D maybe TRBD2 (5 bases). The CDR3 extends over 14 amino acids. Between the trimmed V and J ends, which lost 4 bases and 6 bases, there was a span of 16 bases. The germline gives CDR1 MNHEY, CDR2 SMNVEV (reference sequence). In DNA, the CDR3 is TGTGCCAGCAGTTCCGGCGGGCACCACGGCGAGCAGTACTTC. This sequence encodes CASSSGGHHGEQYF.

The rearrangement joins TRBV10-3 to TRBJ2-1, with 11 bases identical to TRBD2. This CDR3 has 15 amino acids. Losses at the gene ends were 3 bases for V and 7 bases for J; bases not matched to a gene: 5. CDR1 is ENHRY, CDR2 SYGVKD, per germline. CDR3 DNA sequence: TGTGCCATCAGTGATACGCTAGCGGGAGGAAATGAGCAGTTCTTC. Translation gives CAISDTLAGGNEQFF.

This clonotype occurred a few times. This chain joins TRBV7-9 and TRBJ2-2; 8 nucleotides align to TRBD2. J was trimmed by 4 bases and V by 8 bases; bases with no gene match: 6. This CDR3 contains 14 residues. CDR1 and CDR2 from the germline V gene are SEHNR and FQNEAQ (reference sequence). CDR3 DNA sequence: TGTGCCAGCTCCTTAGCGGGATCCACCGGGGAGCTGTTTTTT. It codes for CASSLAGSTGELFF.

In this sample, this clonotype turned up a few times. CDR3 protein: CASSEAFGGLGEKLFF. CDR3 nucleotides: TGTGCCAGCAGTGAAGCGTTCGGGGGATTAGGAGAAAAACTGTTTTTT. The V gene is TRBV6-1, the J gene TRBJ1-4, with D tentatively TRBD1 (5 bases). From germline, CDR1 is MNHNS and CDR2 SASEGT. Deletions cut 0 bases from V and 8 bases from J, with 16 bases between. The CDR3 length is 16 residues.

This clonotype was observed a few times. V gene TRBV18 combines with J gene TRBJ2-3; 9 nucleotides agree with TRBD2. Germline V lookup: CDR1 KGHSH, CDR2 LQKENI. J gave up 2 bases and V 3 bases, and 6 bases lay outside the gene matches. The CDR3 is made up of 16 amino acids. CDR3 in amino acids: CASSPTTSGFTDTQYF. The DNA of the CDR3 is TGTGCCAGCTCACCTACGACTAGCGGATTCACAGATACGCAGTATTTT.

This clonotype was seen at least ten times. The chain uses TRBV20-1 and TRBJ2-5; perhaps TRBD2 as D (6 bases). The CDR3 totals 13 residues. Per germline, CDR1 DFQATT and CDR2 SNEGSKA (reference sequence). V was shortened by 4 bases and J by 5 bases, with 14 bases between the two germline ends. The CDR3: CSANAREVETQYF. The CDR3 DNA reads TGCAGTGCTAATGCCAGGGAGGTGGAGACCCAGTACTTC.

At least ten counts were recorded for this clonotype. The gene calls are TRBV27 and TRBJ2-1, with unresolved D. This CDR3 is built from 13 residues. Germline V gene data show CDR1 as MNHEY and CDR2 as SMNVEV (reference sequence). V gave up 5 bases and J gave up 3 bases, with 8 bases separating them. The CDR3 reads CASSRPVYNEQFF. The DNA for the CDR3 is TGTGCCAGCAGTCGACCTGTCTACAATGAGCAGTTCTTC.

This clonotype was detected many times. CDR3 bases: TGTGCCAGCAGTCGGCCTAGCGGGAGTGAGGAGACCCAGTACTTC. This gives the protein CASSRPSGSEETQYF. V is TRBV12-3 or TRBV12-4 and J is TRBJ2-5; 10 nucleotides line up with TRBD2. Trimming cost V 5 bases and J 5 bases; bases outside gene matches: 8. The CDR3 has 15 residues.

This clonotype came up a few times. The chain employs TRBV5-1 and TRBJ1-6, with TRBD1 identical over 8 bases. Germline loops: CDR1 SGHRS, CDR2 YFSETQ. Trimming at V came to 4 bases and at J to 9 bases, leaving 3 bases not matched to a gene. CDR3 length: 13 amino acids. Written as DNA, the CDR3 is TGCGCCAGCAGCATAGACAGGGGTTCACCCCTCCACTTT. Its translation is CASSIDRGSPLHF. The entire variable domain, with the rest obtained from reference TRBV5-1 and TRBJ1-6, is as follows: KAGVTQTPRYLIKTRGQQVTLSCSPISGHRSVSWYQQTPGQGLQFLFEYFSETQRNKGNFPGRFSGRQFSNSRSEMNVSTLELGDSALYLCASSIDRGSPLHFGNGTRLTVT.

The chain uses TRBV20-1 and TRBJ1-6, with no clear D. Deletions cut 6 bases from V and 8 bases from J, with 11 bases between. Germline lookup yields CDR1 DFQATT and CDR2 SNEGSKA (reference sequence). There are 12 residues in the CDR3. CDR3 protein: CSASIPDSPLHF. The CDR3 bases are TGCAGTGCCTCCATCCCAGATTCACCCCTCCACTTT.

In its sample, this clonotype was seen a few times. The chain couples TRBV12-5 to TRBJ2-6; D unresolved. V was shortened by 3 bases and J by 2 bases, with 8 bases between the two germline ends. The length of the CDR3 is 15 residues. The germline gives CDR1 LGHNT, CDR2 FRNRAP. For the CDR3, the DNA is TGTGCTAGTGGTTTCGGCCAGCCTGGGGCCAACGTCCTGACTTTC. Its protein product is CASGFGQPGANVLTF.

This chain joins TRBV5-1 and TRBJ2-2, with TRBD2 as a possible D gene (7 bases). Trimming shortened V by 4 bases and J by 2 bases, and 15 bases separated the two germline ends. CDR3 size: 16 residues. CDR1 SGHRS and CDR2 YFSETQ come from the germline V gene. DNA of the CDR3: TGCGCCAGCAGCCAGGGGCTGGGACTAAACACCGGGGAGCTGTTTTTT. It is translated as CASSQGLGLNTGELFF.

This clonotype was observed a few times. V gene TRBV7-6 combines with J gene TRBJ1-1; D is unresolved. Per the germline V gene, CDR1 is SGHVS and CDR2 is FNYEAQ. The CDR3 is 15 amino acids. Trimming took 5 bases from V and 4 from J, leaving 17 bases between them. CDR3 region: CASSLYTSLSTEAFF. The CDR3 nucleotides read TGTGCCAGCAGCCTATACACCTCCTTGAGCACTGAAGCTTTCTTT.

V usage is TRBV10-1 and J usage is TRBJ2-1; the D gene is possibly TRBD2 (6 bases). V was cut by 5 bases and J by 3 bases, with 8 bases left in between. CDR1 and CDR2 (germline): WNHNN, SYGVQD (reference sequence). The CDR3 runs 13 residues. CDR3 sequence reads: CASSFSGYNEQFF. In nucleotides, the CDR3 is TGCGCCAGCAGTTTTAGCGGCTACAATGAGCAGTTCTTC.

Note on this clonotype: A much larger clone differs by one base, so this may be a read error. This chain connects TRBV20-1 to TRBJ2-1, with D perhaps TRBD1 or TRBD2 (6 bases each). Germline V gene sequence: CDR1 DFQATT, CDR2 SNEGSKA (reference sequence). V dropped 0 bases and J dropped 10 bases, with 13 bases sitting between them. This CDR3 has 13 residues. The CDR3 loop reads CSARDTGRDEQFF. The CDR3 region has the DNA TGCAGTGCTAGAGATACAGGGCGGGACGAGCAGTTCTTC.

Note on this clonotype: One end of the junction does not line up with germline, which may come from a read error. The chain joins TRBV27 to TRBJ1-6; 8 positions agree with TRBD1. Per the germline V gene, CDR1 is MNHEY and CDR2 is SMNVEV (reference sequence). CDR3 length: 16 amino acids. CDR3 nucleotides: TGTGCCAGCAGTATATCCCCGGCAGGGGGCAATTCACCCCTCCACTTT. Residues: CASSISPAGGNSPLHF.

The chain couples TRBV6-1 to TRBJ2-1; TRBD2 is a possible D gene (6 bases). V was trimmed by 11 bases and J by 1 base, leaving 12 bases between them. The length of the CDR3 is 13 residues. Germline V lookup: CDR1 MNHNS, CDR2 SASEGT. The CDR3 DNA reads TGTGCCTTGGCAGGGAGGTCCTACAATGAGCAGTTCTTC. It encodes CALAGRSYNEQFF.

This clonotype was seen ten or more times. The CDR3 region has the DNA TGCAGTGCTAGAGGAACGACTAGCGCGAAACTCTACGAGCAGTACTTC. Protein: CSARGTTSAKLYEQYF. The rearrangement links TRBV20-1 to TRBJ2-7, with 8 bases that match TRBD2. Trimming cost V 1 base and J 3 bases; bases outside gene matches: 11. CDR3 length equals 16 residues. From germline, CDR1 is DFQATT and CDR2 SNEGSKA (reference sequence).

This clonotype was seen repeatedly, ten times or more. The V and J genes are TRBV20-1 and TRBJ2-3, with D possibly matching TRBD1 (5 bases). V lost 2 bases and J 1 base, leaving 10 bases between the germline ends. The length of the CDR3 is 14 residues. Germline CDR1 DFQATT, CDR2 SNEGSKA (reference sequence). The CDR3 spells CSARQGMGTDTQYF. The CDR3 nucleotides are TGCAGTGCTAGACAGGGCATGGGCACAGATACGCAGTATTTT.

This clonotype was recorded a few times. Germline is not matched at one junction end, which may reflect a read error. This chain connects TRBV7-7 to TRBJ2-1, with 11 bases fitting TRBD2. CDR3 length equals 16 residues. Germline assignment: CDR1 SSHAT and CDR2 FNYEAQ (reference sequence). In DNA, the CDR3 is TGTGCCAGCAGCTTAGGGCTAGCGGGAGGTAGGAATGAGCAGCTCTTC. This gives the protein CASSLGLAGGRNEQLF. Combining the CDR3 with reference TRBV7-7 and TRBJ2-1 gives the whole variable domain GAGVSQSPRYKVTKRGQDVTLRCDPISSHATLYWYQQALGQGPEFLTYFNYEAQPDKSGLPSDRFSAERPEGSISTLTIQRTEQRDSAMYRCASSLGLAGGRNEQLFGPGTRLTVL.

In the case of this clonotype: A much bigger clone sits one base away, suggesting this may be a read error. V gene TRBV12-3 or TRBV12-4 combines with J gene TRBJ2-2, with 11 bases identical to TRBD2. CDR3 length: 14 amino acids. This CDR3 is CTSTLAGGTGELFF. CDR3 nucleotides: TGTACCAGCACCCTAGCGGGAGGAACCGGGGAGCTGTTTTTT.

This clonotype showed up many times. The chain combines TRBV4-3 with TRBJ2-7, with D tentatively TRBD1 (6 bases). The length of the CDR3 is 14 residues. The ends were cut back, 3 bases at V and 3 bases at J, with 12 bases in the middle. Germline lookup yields CDR1 LGHNA and CDR2 YSLEER. The CDR3 spells CASSHRAGDYEQYF. Written as DNA, the CDR3 is TGCGCCAGCAGCCACCGAGCAGGGGACTACGAGCAGTACTTC.

This clonotype was counted once. One base away lies a much larger clone, so this may be a sequencing read error. Likely a read error: the CDR3 ends without its conserved phenylalanine or tryptophan. V and J are TRBV30 and TRBJ2-3; D unclear. The CDR3 totals 12 residues. CDR1 and CDR2 (germline): GTSNPN, SVGIG (reference sequence). Deletions cut 2 bases from V and 1 base from J, with 4 bases between. CDR3 DNA sequence: TGTGCCTGGAGTAAGGGCACAGATACGCAGTATCTT. It is translated as CAWSKGTDTQYL.

This clonotype was counted between two and nine times. A junction end diverges from the germline sequence, so it may reflect a read error. The chain employs TRBV28 and TRBJ2-1; 11 bases line up with TRBD2. There are 16 residues in the CDR3. The germline V gene encodes CDR1 MDHEN and CDR2 SYDVKM. CDR3 nucleotides: TGTGCCAGCAGTCCGTTAGCGGGAGGGCCGTTAAATGTGCAGTTCTTC. This sequence encodes CASSPLAGGPLNVQFF.

This clonotype is medium-sized (0.01 to 0.1%). The gene calls are TRBV5-1 and TRBJ2-1; the D gene is possibly TRBD1 (6 bases). Trimming shortened V by 0 bases and J by 9 bases, and 7 bases separated the two germline ends. CDR1 is SGHRS and CDR2 is YFSETQ in the germline V gene. The CDR3 is 12 residues long. CDR3 sequence reads: CASSLGGREQFF. The CDR3 DNA sequence: TGCGCCAGCAGCTTGGGGGGGCGTGAGCAGTTCTTC.